This T cell receptor beta chain comes out of a study of OX40 agonist ivuxolimab in advanced cancers. This clone is a singleton in its sample. Sequencing used immunoSEQ multiplex PCR; TCRdb keeps in-frame clones, though not all of them. The repertoire holds 45,000 to 55,000 clones, with more than 80% as singletons. This CDR3 comprises 14 residues. Germline V gene data show CDR1 as SGHTA and CDR2 as FQGNSA. Trimming took 5 bases from V and 6 from J, leaving 14 bases between them. The sample in question was CD4+ or CD8+ T cells sorted from blood, obtained in a trial of the OX40 agonist ivuxolimab. The TCR originated in an adult with an advanced solid tumor such as melanoma, head and neck, liver or kidney cancer. This chain links TRBV7-2 with TRBJ1-5; tentative D call: TRBD1 (5 bases). The CDR3 protein is CASSQDTVGQPQHF. CDR3 bases: TGTGCCAGCAGCCAGGACACGGTCGGTCAGCCCCAGCATTTT.